This T cell receptor beta chain originates from a study of blood T cell repertoires in COVID-19. The repertoire was sequenced with immunoSEQ multiplex PCR; TCRdb's copy has only in-frame clones and lacks some. In the table there are fewer than 80,000 clones, around 89% of which are singletons. CDR3 length: 14 residues. Germline loops: CDR1 SGHRS, CDR2 YFSETQ. Germline trimming cut 3 bases from V and 7 bases from J; bases unmatched to any gene: 10. This clone occurred once. The V call is TRBV5-1, the J call TRBJ2-7, with TRBD2 identical over 7 bases. What was sequenced was peripheral blood. This receptor was taken from a human donor in a cohort sampled during active COVID-19. CDR3 residues: CASSYLAVGGEQYF. DNA for the CDR3: TGCGCCAGCAGCTACCTAGCGGTGGGGGGTGAGCAGTACTTC.